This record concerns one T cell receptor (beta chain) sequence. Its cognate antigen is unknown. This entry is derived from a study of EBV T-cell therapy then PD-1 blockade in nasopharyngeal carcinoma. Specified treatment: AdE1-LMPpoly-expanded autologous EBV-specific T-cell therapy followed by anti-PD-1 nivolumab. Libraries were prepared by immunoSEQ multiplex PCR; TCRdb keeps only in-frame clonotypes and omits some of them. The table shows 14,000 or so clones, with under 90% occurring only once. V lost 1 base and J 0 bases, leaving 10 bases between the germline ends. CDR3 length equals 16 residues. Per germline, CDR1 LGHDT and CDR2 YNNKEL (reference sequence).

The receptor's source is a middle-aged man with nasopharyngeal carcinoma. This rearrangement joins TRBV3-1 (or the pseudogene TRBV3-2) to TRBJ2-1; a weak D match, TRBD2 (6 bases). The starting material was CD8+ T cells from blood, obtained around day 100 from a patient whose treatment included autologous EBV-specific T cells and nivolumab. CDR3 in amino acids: CASSQVGGSSYNEQFF. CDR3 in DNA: TGTGCCAGCAGCCAAGTTGGGGGGAGCTCCTACAATGAGCAGTTCTTC.